Listed here is a single TCR beta chain. V was clipped by 3 bases and J by 5 bases, with 16 bases between them. The CDR3 has 16 amino acids. Germline V lookup: CDR1 LNHDA, CDR2 SQIVND (reference sequence). This table comes from immunoSEQ multiplex PCR, and its TCRdb copy is limited to in-frame clones, with some not included. In the table there are about 820,000 clones, about 91% of which are singletons. This sample is drawn from a study of shared clonotypes between healthy human individuals. The naive CD8 population came from CD45RO-negative cells selected for CCR7, without terminally differentiated effector memory CD45RA+ cells.

The gene calls are TRBV19 and TRBJ2-2; either TRBD1 or TRBD2 may fit D (5 bases each). Input material: naive CD8+ T cells sorted from blood. This sequence was found in a man between 25 and 39 years old in good health. CDR3 nucleotide sequence: TGTGCCAGTAGTATTTTTGGGGGTTTCTTAACCGGGGAGCTGTTTTTT. It is translated as CASSIFGGFLTGELFF. The whole variable domain, remainder taken from reference TRBV19 and TRBJ2-2, is DGGITQSPKYLFRKEGQNVTLSCEQNLNHDAMYWYRQDPGQGLRLIYYSQIVNDFQKGDIAEGYSVSREKKESFPLTVTSAQKNPTAFYLCASSIFGGFLTGELFFGEGSRLTVL.